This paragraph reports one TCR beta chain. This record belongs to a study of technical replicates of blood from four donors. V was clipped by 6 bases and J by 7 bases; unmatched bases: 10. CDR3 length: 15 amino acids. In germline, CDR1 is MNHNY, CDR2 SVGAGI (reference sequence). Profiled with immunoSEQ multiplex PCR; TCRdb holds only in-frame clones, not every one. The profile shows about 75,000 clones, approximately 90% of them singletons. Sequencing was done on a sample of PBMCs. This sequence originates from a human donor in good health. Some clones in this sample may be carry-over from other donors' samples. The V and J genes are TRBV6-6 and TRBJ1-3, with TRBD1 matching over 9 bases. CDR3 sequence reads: CASRKQGAGGNTIYF. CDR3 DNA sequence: TGTGCCAGCAGGAAACAGGGGGCGGGGGGTAACACCATATATTTT.